These 26 T cell receptor beta chains originate from one sample sequenced in a study of T cell repertoires in cytomegalovirus infection. Using its own MiXCR run on the reads, TCRdb lists one record per CDR3 protein. The table has roughly 200,000 distinct CDR3 sequences, roughly 17% seen once. Sample: CD8+ T cells from PBMCs. These receptors were taken from a human donor in good health (CMV status not recorded). Some clones in this sample may be carry-over from other donors' samples.

V and J are TRBV28 and TRBJ1-6; no clear D. This CDR3 has 13 residues. The V gene lost 5 bases and the J gene lost 9 bases, with 11 bases spanning the gap. CDR1 and CDR2 (germline): MDHEN, SYDVKM. CDR3 nucleotide sequence: TGTGCCAGCAGTCTGATAATGGTTTCACCCCTCCACTTT. Translating gives CASSLIMVSPLHF. Full variable domain (outside the CDR3, taken from reference TRBV28 and TRBJ1-6): DVKVTQSSRYLVKRTGEKVFLECVQDMDHENMFWYRQDPGLGLRLIYFSYDVKMKEKGDIPEGYSVSREKKERFSLILESASTNQTSMYLCASSLIMVSPLHFGNGTRLTVT.

The chain's CDR3 is CASSPKAGTNIQYF. The CDR3 region has the DNA TGTGCCAGCAGCCCTAAGGCGGGGACGAACATTCAGTACTTC. V and J are TRBV12-3 or TRBV12-4 and TRBJ2-4, with D perhaps TRBD2 (6 bases). This CDR3 is built from 14 residues. V shed 6 bases and J shed 7 bases, with 16 bases lying between them.

This clonotype was counted a few times. J is TRBJ2-1 and V is TRBV7-2; perhaps D is TRBD1 or TRBD2 (6 bases each). Germline V gene sequence: CDR1 SGHTA, CDR2 FQGNSA. The CDR3 is 13 amino acids. The V end was cut by 8 bases, the J end by 6 bases, with 14 bases between. The DNA of the CDR3 is TGTGCCAGCGGACTTGGGGGGCTCAATGAGCAGTTCTTC. Its protein product is CASGLGGLNEQFF.

The chain employs TRBV27 and TRBJ2-7; D not resolved. Trimming stripped 7 bases from V and 0 bases from J, with 16 bases between. The CDR3 runs 15 residues. Germline CDR1 reads MNHEY; CDR2 reads SMNVEV (reference sequence). The CDR3 DNA sequence: TGTGCCAGCACCCCCCTCGGACCGAACTCCTACGAGCAGTACTTC. This encodes CASTPLGPNSYEQYF.

This chain links TRBV7-9 with TRBJ2-7; either TRBD1 or TRBD2 may fit D (5 bases each). The V gene lost 1 base and the J gene lost 4 bases, with 17 bases spanning the gap. The CDR3 runs 16 residues. CDR1 SEHNR and CDR2 FQNEAQ come from the germline V gene (reference sequence). CDR3 sequence (DNA): TGTGCCAGCAGCTTAGATGAGGTGGGGGAAATTTACGAGCAGTACTTC. This encodes CASSLDEVGEIYEQYF.

This clonotype was found a few times. The chain is built from TRBV7-9 and TRBJ1-1; 10 positions match TRBD1. The CDR3 contains 14 residues. Losses at the gene ends were 4 bases for V and 6 bases for J; bases not matched to a gene: 5. From germline, CDR1 is SEHNR and CDR2 FQNEAQ (reference sequence). The CDR3 sequence is CASSSGTGVPEAFF. CDR3 nucleotides: TGTGCCAGCAGCTCCGGGACAGGGGTTCCTGAAGCTTTCTTT.

This clonotype turned up a few times. CDR3 sequence: CATQRNTVSGANVLTF. CDR3 DNA sequence: TGTGCCACCCAGAGGAACACCGTCTCTGGGGCCAACGTCCTGACTTTC. The V gene is TRBV27, the J gene TRBJ2-6; D not certain. The CDR3 sequence is 16 residues long. Trimming shortened V by 10 bases and J by 0 bases, and 16 bases separated the two germline ends. CDR1 is MNHEY, CDR2 SMNVEV, per germline (reference sequence). The full variable domain, completed using reference TRBV27 and TRBJ2-6, is EAQVTQNPRYLITVTGKKLTVTCSQNMNHEYMSWYRQDPGLGLRQIYYSMNVEVTDKGDVPEGYKVSRKEKRNFPLILESPSPNQTSLYFCATQRNTVSGANVLTFGAGSRLTVL.

The chain couples TRBV11-2 to TRBJ1-1; D is ambiguous. There are 16 residues in the CDR3. Germline loops: CDR1 SGHAT, CDR2 FQNNGV. Trimming removed 2 bases from V and 1 base from J, with 14 bases in between. CDR3 coding DNA: TGTGCCAGCAGCTTATTCGGAACCTATCCGAACACTGAAGCTTTCTTT. It translates to CASSLFGTYPNTEAFF.

This clonotype was seen a handful of times. V is TRBV7-6 and J is TRBJ1-4; maybe TRBD1 (6 bases). Trimming stripped 1 base from V and 8 bases from J, with 26 bases between. The CDR3 length is 19 residues. Germline CDR1 and CDR2: SGHVS and FNYEAQ. The CDR3 coding sequence is TGTGCCAGCAGCTTAGATGAGGGCGGAAACGACATCAGGGGCGAAAAACTGTTTTTT. This codes for CASSLDEGGNDIRGEKLFF.

V gene TRBV7-9 combines with J gene TRBJ1-1; TRBD1 might be the D (5 bases). Between the trimmed V and J ends, which lost 1 base and 6 bases, there was a span of 18 bases. The CDR3 spans 16 residues. Germline CDR1 is SEHNR and CDR2 is FQNEAQ (reference sequence). CDR3 in DNA: TGTGCCAGCAGCTTAGTTGGTGACAGATTAAACCCTGAAGCTTTCTTT. It encodes CASSLVGDRLNPEAFF.

This clonotype was counted only a few times. The chain is built from TRBV28 and TRBJ2-6, with D unresolved. Germline CDR1 MDHEN, CDR2 SYDVKM. V shed 5 bases and J shed 0 bases, with 8 bases lying between them. The CDR3 loop spans 15 amino acids. The CDR3 loop reads CASSPWVSGANVLTF. The CDR3 DNA follows: TGTGCCAGCAGTCCCTGGGTCTCTGGGGCCAACGTCCTGACTTTC.

This rearrangement joins TRBV12-5 to TRBJ1-1, with TRBD1 identical over 8 bases. This CDR3 is 17 amino acids long. Germline V CDR1 and CDR2: LGHNT, FRNRAP. Trimming at V came to 1 base and at J to 1 base, leaving 8 bases not matched to a gene. The CDR3, as DNA: TGTGCTAGTGGTTTGGGTATTACCGGGACAGGGAACACTGAAGCTTTCTTT. Encoded protein: CASGLGITGTGNTEAFF.

CDR3 amino acids: CASGPGQSSTDTQYF. Written as DNA, the CDR3 is TGTGCTAGTGGCCCGGGACAGTCTAGCACAGATACGCAGTATTTT. The chain joins TRBV12-5 to TRBJ2-3; 7 bases agree with TRBD1. With 6 bases clipped from V and 0 bases from J, the junction kept 6 bases outside the gene matches. This CDR3 has 15 residues. CDR1 is LGHNT and CDR2 is FRNRAP in the germline V gene.

This clonotype has just a few counts. The chain employs TRBV7-2 and TRBJ2-3; D may be TRBD2 (5 bases). Germline lookup yields CDR1 SGHTA and CDR2 FQGNSA. V was pared by 0 bases and J by 4 bases, with 11 bases between. There are 15 residues in the CDR3. In nucleotides, the CDR3 is TGTGCCAGCAGCTTAGCGGCGACTAAGGCAGATACGCAGTATTTT. Amino acids: CASSLAATKADTQYF.

This clonotype was seen a few times. The chain uses TRBV7-8 and TRBJ1-5; D gene uncertain. The CDR3 is made up of 15 amino acids. Germline V lookup: CDR1 SGHVS, CDR2 FQNEAQ. With 5 bases removed from V and 3 bases from J, the gap between germline ends came to 14 bases. CDR3 protein: CASSGPGAINQPQHF. The DNA of the CDR3 is TGTGCCAGCAGCGGCCCGGGAGCGATCAATCAGCCCCAGCATTTT. The entire variable domain, with the rest obtained from reference TRBV7-8 and TRBJ1-5, is as follows: GAGVSQSPRYKVAKRGQDVALRCDPISGHVSLFWYQQALGQGPEFLTYFQNEAQLDKSGLPSDRFFAERPEGSVSTLKIQRTQQEDSAVYLCASSGPGAINQPQHFGDGTRLSIL.

The CDR3 here is CASSFGGAETQYF. CDR3 nucleotide sequence: TGTGCCAGCAGCTTCGGGGGGGCGGAGACCCAGTACTTC. The chain uses TRBV7-2 and TRBJ2-5; TRBD2 matches at 8 bases. With 3 bases clipped from V and 5 bases from J, the junction kept 2 bases outside the gene matches. The CDR3 extends over 13 amino acids. CDR1 is SGHTA and CDR2 is FQGNSA in the germline V gene.

This clonotype has a handful of counts. V gene TRBV12-3 or TRBV12-4 combines with J gene TRBJ1-1; D is uncertain. Deletions cut 3 bases from V and 7 bases from J, with 9 bases between. There are 12 residues in the CDR3. The CDR3, as DNA: TGTGCCAGCAGTTTCGGAACCCTTGAAGCTTTCTTT. This gives the protein CASSFGTLEAFF.

This clonotype appeared a few times. This rearrangement joins TRBV7-6 to TRBJ2-1, with D perhaps TRBD1 (7 bases). Germline-derived CDR1 and CDR2 are SGHVS and FNYEAQ. CDR3 length: 15 amino acids. V lost 2 bases to trimming and J lost 8 bases, with 16 bases between them. The CDR3 reads CASSLLRQGGDEQFF. The CDR3 DNA reads as TGTGCCAGCAGCTTATTGCGACAGGGAGGCGATGAGCAGTTCTTC.

The V call is TRBV27, the J call TRBJ2-6; D is ambiguous. The CDR3 runs 16 residues. Germline CDR1 and CDR2: MNHEY and SMNVEV (reference sequence). The germline V and J ends were trimmed by 5 bases and 6 bases, with 17 bases remaining between them. In DNA form, the CDR3 reads TGTGCCAGCAGTCTCCAGAGACTCGCCGAGGCCAACGTCCTGACTTTC. Encoded protein: CASSLQRLAEANVLTF.

This sequence joins TRBV7-2 and TRBJ2-7; D perhaps matches TRBD2 (6 bases). This CDR3 is 14 amino acids long. Trimming left V 1 base short and J 3 bases short, with 10 bases between. CDR1 is SGHTA, CDR2 FQGNSA, per germline. The CDR3 spells CASSLGGALYEQYF. In DNA form, the CDR3 reads TGTGCCAGCAGCTTAGGCGGGGCCCTCTACGAGCAGTACTTC.

V is TRBV7-9 and J is TRBJ1-5; D unclear. V lost 1 base to trimming and J lost 3 bases, with 7 bases between them. Looked up from germline, CDR1 is SEHNR and CDR2 is FQNEAQ (reference sequence). The CDR3 length is 14 residues. The CDR3 spells CASSLEQTNQPQHF. CDR3 DNA sequence: TGTGCCAGCAGCTTAGAACAGACCAATCAGCCCCAGCATTTT.

V usage is TRBV28 and J usage is TRBJ1-2, with TRBD1 matching 7 bases. V lost 6 bases and J lost 7; bases outside the gene matches: 5. The length of the CDR3 is 12 residues. Germline V CDR1 and CDR2: MDHEN, SYDVKM. CDR3 protein: CASRPTGFGYTF. The CDR3 bases are TGTGCCAGCAGACCGACAGGGTTTGGCTACACCTTC.

The sample holds one count of this clonotype. This rearrangement joins TRBV6-2 or TRBV6-3 to TRBJ2-2; D gene uncertain. Germline V gene data show CDR1 as MNHEY and CDR2 as SVGEGT. The CDR3 extends over 11 amino acids. V was clipped by 10 bases and J by 7 bases, with 10 bases between them. CDR3 sequence (DNA): TGTGCCATCTGGTTCGGCGGGGAGCTGTTTTTT. Translation: CAIWFGGELFF.

V and J are TRBV12-3 or TRBV12-4 and TRBJ1-2; D is uncertain. Trimming left V 6 bases short and J 4 bases short, with 15 bases between. CDR3 length: 14 amino acids. The CDR3 region has the DNA TGTGCCAGCAGGGCGGGGAGGGTGGCCTATGGCTACACCTTC. Protein: CASRAGRVAYGYTF.

This clonotype was found a few times. This chain uses TRBV20-1 with TRBJ2-7, with D possibly matching TRBD1 (6 bases). Trimming left V 3 bases short and J 3 bases short, with 21 bases between. This CDR3 region has 16 residues. Germline CDR1 DFQATT, CDR2 SNEGSKA (reference sequence). CDR3 residues: CSASPSRTVGVYEQYF. As DNA, the CDR3 is TGCAGTGCTAGTCCGTCACGGACAGTTGGTGTCTACGAGCAGTACTTC.

The J gene is TRBJ2-3, the V gene TRBV4-1; no reliable D call. CDR3 length: 16 residues. Germline V gene data show CDR1 as MGHRA and CDR2 as YSYEKL. V dropped 1 base and J dropped 0 bases, with 11 bases sitting between them. The CDR3 nucleotides are TGCGCCAGCAGCCAAGGACCCCCTCCTAGCACAGATACGCAGTATTTT. As protein: CASSQGPPPSTDTQYF.